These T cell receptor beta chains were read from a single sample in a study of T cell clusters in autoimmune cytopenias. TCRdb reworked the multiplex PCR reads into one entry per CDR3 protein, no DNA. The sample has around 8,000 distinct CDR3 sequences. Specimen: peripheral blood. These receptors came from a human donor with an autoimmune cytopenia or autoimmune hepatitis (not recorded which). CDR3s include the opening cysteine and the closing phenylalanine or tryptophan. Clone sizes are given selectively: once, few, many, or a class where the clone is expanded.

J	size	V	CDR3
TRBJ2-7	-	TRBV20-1	CSARDRREPYEQYF
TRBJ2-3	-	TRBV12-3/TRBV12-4	CASSLIRITDTQYF
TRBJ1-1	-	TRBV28	CASRNTRQGTYMNTEAFF
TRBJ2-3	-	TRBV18	CASSPQGQVGDTQYF
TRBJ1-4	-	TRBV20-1	CSAPDTANEKLFF
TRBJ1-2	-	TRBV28	CASRTVIYGYTF
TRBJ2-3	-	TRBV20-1	CSARVAGGTDTQYF
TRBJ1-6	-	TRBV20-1	CSAARTGESSPLHF
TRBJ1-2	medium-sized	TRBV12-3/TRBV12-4	CASSPSGGSGYGYTF
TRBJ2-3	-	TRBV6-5	CASSPSTGTLSADTQYF
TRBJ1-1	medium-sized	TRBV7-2	CASSLLVAGNTEAFF
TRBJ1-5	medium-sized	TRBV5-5	CASSLQGHSNQPQHF
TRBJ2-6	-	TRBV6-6	CASSYSNLRGLYSGANVLTF
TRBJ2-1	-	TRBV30	CAWRRTPPGQFF
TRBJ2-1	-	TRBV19	CASSIEGYNEQFF
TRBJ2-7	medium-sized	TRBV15	CATSRVAGSSYEQYF
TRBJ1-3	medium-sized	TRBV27	CASSLGQGGNTIYF
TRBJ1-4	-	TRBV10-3	CAISESGQFGATNEKLFF
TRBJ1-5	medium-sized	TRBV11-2	CASSFDSNQPQHF
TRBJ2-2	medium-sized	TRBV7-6	CAVRLAGETGELFF
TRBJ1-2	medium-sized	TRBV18	CASSPSQASYGYTF
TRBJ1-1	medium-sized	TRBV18	CASSPFQEQNTEAFF
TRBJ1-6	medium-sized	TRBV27	CASTVRGNSYNSPLHF
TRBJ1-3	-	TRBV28	CASSQGQIYGNTIYF
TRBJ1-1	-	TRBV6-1	CASSEEGVKEAFF
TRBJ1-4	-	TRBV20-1	CSAPGTGDEKLFF
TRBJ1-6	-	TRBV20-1	CSARSPGQGVVYNSPLHF
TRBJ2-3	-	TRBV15	CATSRDQGTDTQYF
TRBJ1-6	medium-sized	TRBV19	CASRDGDSPLHF